The 17 T cell receptor beta chains in this list originate from one sample, sequenced in a study of T cell clones after liver transplantation (dated by TCRdb to the late 2010s). The method behind the library was the immunoSEQ multiplex PCR assay. Not all clones reach the TCRdb copy of this immuneACCESS table, which keeps in-frame sequences only. Checked studies attribute under half of the gap to unresolved V genes and leave the rest unexplained. The sample table contains over 25,000 clones; only one count was recorded for around 96% of them. 20% to 30% of the sample is taken by the ten largest. This material consisted of CD8+ T cells from blood, taken 12 months after liver transplant. These receptors were collected from a human patient who received a liver transplant. Because of the transplant, the T cells may be the graft donor's rather than the patient's own.

This chain uses TRBV4-2 with TRBJ2-1; TRBD2 agrees at 11 bases. This CDR3 comprises 19 residues. The germline gives CDR1 LGHNA, CDR2 YNFKEQ. J lost 8 bases, V lost 0 bases, and 15 bases had no gene match. In DNA, the CDR3 is TGTGCCAGCAGCCAAGATGTTTCCCTGTTCGGACTAGCGGGCGATGAGCAGTTCTTC. It translates to CASSQDVSLFGLAGDEQFF.

V and J are TRBV19 and TRBJ2-1, with 9 bases fitting TRBD2. V was clipped by 0 bases and J by 8 bases; unmatched bases: 11. Germline loops: CDR1 LNHDA, CDR2 SQIVND (reference sequence). The CDR3 is made up of 17 amino acids. The CDR3 loop reads CASSIELAGTLGDEQFF. For the CDR3, the DNA is TGTGCCAGTAGTATAGAGCTAGCGGGGACTCTAGGGGATGAGCAGTTCTTC. Using reference TRBV19 and TRBJ2-1 for the parts outside the CDR3, the full variable domain is DGGITQSPKYLFRKEGQNVTLSCEQNLNHDAMYWYRQDPGQGLRLIYYSQIVNDFQKGDIAEGYSVSREKKESFPLTVTSAQKNPTAFYLCASSIELAGTLGDEQFFGPGTRLTVL.

The gene calls are TRBV6-4 and TRBJ1-4; the D is unclear. This CDR3 comprises 16 residues. V was cut by 0 bases and J by 4 bases, with 12 bases left in between. From germline, CDR1 is MRHNA and CDR2 SNTAGT. CDR3 coding DNA: TGTGCCAGCAGTGACTCCGAAAAAATTTATAATGAAAAACTGTTTTTT. Translating it yields CASSDSEKIYNEKLFF.

The chain carries TRBV27 and TRBJ2-7; 11 bases map to TRBD2. Unmatched junction bases numbered 7, after V lost 2 bases and J lost 7 bases. CDR3 length equals 15 residues. The V gene's germline CDR1 is MNHEY and CDR2 SMNVEV (reference sequence). DNA of the CDR3: TGTGCCAGCAGTTTAGAACTAGCGGGAGCTGGGGAGCAGTACTTC. Translating gives CASSLELAGAGEQYF.

V and J are TRBV7-3 and TRBJ1-1; D gene uncertain. The germline V gene has CDR1 SGHTA and CDR2 FQGTGA. The CDR3 contains 15 residues. V lost 1 base and J lost 1, with 10 bases in between. CDR3 sequence: CASSLNAETNTEAFF. The CDR3 DNA follows: TGTGCCAGCAGCTTAAATGCCGAAACGAACACTGAAGCTTTCTTT. The full variable domain, rest sourced from reference TRBV7-3 and TRBJ1-1, is GAGVSQTPSNKVTEKGKYVELRCDPISGHTALYWYRQSLGQGPEFLIYFQGTGAADDSGLPNDRFFAVRPEGSVSTLKIQRTERGDSAVYLCASSLNAETNTEAFFGQGTRLTVV.

This sequence joins TRBV5-1 and TRBJ2-6, with TRBD1 matching 8 bases. Germline values: CDR1 SGHRS, CDR2 YFSETQ. CDR3 length: 14 residues. Unmatched junction bases numbered 3, after V lost 4 bases and J lost 6 bases. The DNA of the CDR3 is TGCGCCAGCAGCGGGCAGGGGGCGGCCAACGTCCTGACTTTC. Amino acid sequence: CASSGQGAANVLTF. Full variable domain (missing parts from reference TRBV5-1 and TRBJ2-6): KAGVTQTPRYLIKTRGQQVTLSCSPISGHRSVSWYQQTPGQGLQFLFEYFSETQRNKGNFPGRFSGRQFSNSRSEMNVSTLELGDSALYLCASSGQGAANVLTFGAGSRLTVL.

This rearrangement joins TRBV7-6 to TRBJ1-3, with TRBD1 identical over 7 bases. The V gene's germline CDR1 is SGHVS and CDR2 FNYEAQ. The CDR3 runs 13 residues. With V trimmed by 8 bases and J by 0 bases, 1 base remained unmatched. CDR3 in DNA: TGTGCCAGCGCAGGGGGCTCTGGAAACACCATATATTTT. It specifies CASAGGSGNTIYF.

This chain links TRBV27 with TRBJ2-1; a possible D gene is TRBD2 (6 bases). The CDR3 loop spans 15 amino acids. CDR1 and CDR2 from the germline V gene are MNHEY and SMNVEV (reference sequence). Deletions cut 2 bases from V and 10 bases from J, with 18 bases between. The CDR3 bases are TGTGCCAGCAGTTTACGCCCCGTCGGGGGTAACGAGCAGTTCTTC. Residues: CASSLRPVGGNEQFF.

The J gene is TRBJ1-2, the V gene TRBV7-6; D might be TRBD1 (6 bases). Trimming took off 1 base at V and 8 bases at J, with 17 bases between the two ends. Germline V gene data show CDR1 as SGHVS and CDR2 as FNYEAQ. CDR3 length equals 15 residues. Here the CDR3 DNA reads TGTGCCAGCAGCTTAGGAGTGGGGGCCCCGAGGGGCTACACCTTC. This encodes CASSLGVGAPRGYTF.

This chain joins TRBV13 and TRBJ2-1; 9 nucleotides agree with TRBD1. Germline lookup yields CDR1 PRHDT and CDR2 FYEKMQ (reference sequence). This CDR3 spans 14 amino acids. The J segment lost 4 bases and the V segment lost 5 bases, leaving 3 bases of the junction unmatched. CDR3 amino acids: CASSGQGWYNEQFF. The CDR3 region has the DNA TGTGCCAGCAGCGGACAGGGGTGGTACAATGAGCAGTTCTTC.

The chain uses TRBV21-1 and TRBJ2-7; the DNA was not compared with TRBD2, the D call given in the table. TRBV21-1 counts as a pseudogene. This CDR3 contains 16 residues. The CDR3 region has the DNA TGTGCCAGCAGCAAAGAAGGGCGGGAAGATTCCTACGAGCAGTACTTC. Its protein product is CASSKEGREDSYEQYF.

The CDR3, as DNA: TGTGCCAGCAGCACATACCGGGACAGGAGCTACACAGATACGCAGTATTTT. Protein product: CASSTYRDRSYTDTQYF. The chain is built from TRBV4-2 and TRBJ2-3, with 8 bases matching TRBD1. This CDR3 is built from 17 residues. V lost 5 bases and J lost 2; bases outside the gene matches: 12. The germline CDR1 and CDR2 sequences are LGHNA and YNFKEQ.

The chain recombines TRBV2 with TRBJ1-2; D call uncertain. V was trimmed by 2 bases and J by 7 bases, leaving 8 bases between them. This CDR3 is built from 12 residues. Germline lookup yields CDR1 SNHLY and CDR2 FYNNEI. This CDR3 reads CASSETQSGYTF. CDR3 sequence (DNA): TGTGCCAGCAGTGAAACACAGAGTGGCTACACCTTC.

The rearrangement links TRBV5-1 to TRBJ2-3, with TRBD2 matching 7 bases. CDR1 and CDR2 from the germline V gene are SGHRS and YFSETQ. CDR3 length: 17 amino acids. Germline trimming cut 5 bases from V and 4 bases from J; bases unmatched to any gene: 16. CDR3 bases: TGCGCCAGCAGTATCATAGGTGTGGGAGGGACGGCAGATACGCAGTATTTT. Translation gives CASSIIGVGGTADTQYF.

The gene calls are TRBV6-1 and TRBJ1-1; D is perhaps TRBD1 (5 bases). The CDR3 sequence is 13 residues long. Between the trimmed V and J ends, which lost 3 bases and 1 base, there was a span of 6 bases. Germline CDR1 MNHNS, CDR2 SASEGT. Here the CDR3 reads CASSEGRNTEAFF. DNA for the CDR3: TGTGCCAGCAGTGAGGGGCGGAACACTGAAGCTTTCTTT.

This clone was detected once. This chain connects TRBV27 to TRBJ2-7, with D maybe TRBD1 (6 bases). Deletions cut 6 bases from V and 2 bases from J, with 20 bases between. CDR1 and CDR2 from the germline V gene are MNHEY and SMNVEV (reference sequence). This CDR3 is 16 amino acids long. CDR3 sequence: CASSPQTGTYPYEQYF. The CDR3 DNA reads as TGTGCCAGCAGCCCTCAAACCGGGACATATCCCTACGAGCAGTACTTC.

V usage is TRBV11-3 and J usage is TRBJ2-1; 8 bases match TRBD2. The CDR3 spans 16 residues. The ends lost 0 bases at V and 4 bases at J; junction bases unmatched: 5. Germline CDR1 reads SGHNT; CDR2 reads YENEEA. The CDR3 loop is CASSLDSGTPYNEQFF. CDR3 DNA: TGTGCCAGCAGCTTAGATAGCGGGACACCTTACAATGAGCAGTTCTTC. The whole variable domain, remainder taken from reference TRBV11-3 and TRBJ2-1, is EAGVVQSPRYKIIEKKQPVAFWCNPISGHNTLYWYLQNLGQGPELLIRYENEEAVDDSQLPKDRFSAERLKGVDSTLKIQPAELGDSAVYLCASSLDSGTPYNEQFFGPGTRLTVL.